This note documents a single TCR beta chain sequence. What antigen it recognizes has not been identified. The sample holds no much larger clone one base away, and base qualities are not on file. This entry belongs to a study of CD8 T cell repertoires and HIV-1 epitope variants (dated by TCRdb to between 2020 and 2021). With respect to the entire study: In separate culture wells, T cells were stimulated with each of twenty-five peptides that represented autologous and known Gag and Nef epitope variants. Control conditions included a CMV, EBV and flu peptide pool, the Ebola AY9 epitope as negative control, and a no-peptide well. T cells were enriched using the EasySep Human T Cell Enrichment Kit and were co-cultured with equal numbers of autologous T cell-negative cells serving as antigen-presenting cells. A total of approximately 77 T cell cultures were run, with each culture condition performed in triplicate except for one peptide, which was performed in duplicate. An aliquot of 1M T cells was saved as an uncultured baseline condition, separate from the roughly 83 T cell cultures. The cultures were grown for less than 11 days in IMDM with gentamicin, and half of the media was changed on days 3 and 7 with IL-2, IL-7 and IL-15 added. Tested epitopes included three Gag epitope families and Nef HW9 and YT9.

Sequencing of TCR beta CDR3 regions was performed at survey depth on the immunoSEQ platform. The QIAamp DNA micro kit was used to extract genomic DNA from every cultured and uncultured CD8+ T cell population. The source study handled its data this way. Samples with fewer than 5,000 productive reads were excluded, resulting in the removal of 5 of the 75 HIV peptide-stimulated cultures. A MANAFEST web app trimmed sequences to CDR3 and removed nonproductive sequences, CDR3s under 5 amino acids, and those not starting C or ending F/W. Antigen-specific clonotypes had to expand in at least 2 of 3 replicates versus no-peptide control at FDR 0.01, only within one epitope family. A specific clonotype also had to show a frequency at least fivefold higher than in wells stimulated with peptides from other epitope families. TCRdb re-hosts the immuneACCESS table, in-frame sequences only. Its copies lack some clones; in the studies checked, an unresolved V gene accounts for under half of them, and the cause for the rest is not known. That table furnishes V, J and clone size, whereas the DNA furnished D and trimming. In all, the sample holds under 6,000 clones, and 55% to 80% of those were seen once. The leading ten clones occupy 44% of the sample.

The EasySep Human CD8+ T Cell Enrichment Kit was used on day 10 to isolate CD8+ T cells from every culture. Broad study findings and their caveats: Only TCR beta chains were identified by the assay, and proliferation to antigen, not T cell function or cytokine profile, was indicated. Of the nine antigen-specific TCR beta clonotypes identified, roughly 6 appeared cross-reactive for autologous or known escape epitope variants. Five clonotypes recognized the Nef KF9 family and one clonotype recognized the HW9 family, while no responses to the TAALDMSHF plasma variant were seen.

This receptor was taken from a male donor with HIV. Sequencing used cultured CD8+ T cells derived from PBMCs.

The nucleotide sequence reads as follows: TGTGCCAGCACCTCGGGACAGGGGGCGAGTCAGCCCCAGCATTTT. The encoded protein is CASTSGQGASQPQHF. This receptor chain uses TRBV28 and TRBJ1-5, and 12 bases in between align with TRBD1. According to the germline V gene, CDR1 reads MDHEN and CDR2 reads SYDVKM. The CDR3, from cysteine to phenylalanine, totals 15 residues. Kept here is only the CDR3 DNA, which spans 45 bases and is read in frame from base 1. The germline V and J ends show losses of 7 bases and 6 bases respectively, and no gene match explains 7 bases of the junction.